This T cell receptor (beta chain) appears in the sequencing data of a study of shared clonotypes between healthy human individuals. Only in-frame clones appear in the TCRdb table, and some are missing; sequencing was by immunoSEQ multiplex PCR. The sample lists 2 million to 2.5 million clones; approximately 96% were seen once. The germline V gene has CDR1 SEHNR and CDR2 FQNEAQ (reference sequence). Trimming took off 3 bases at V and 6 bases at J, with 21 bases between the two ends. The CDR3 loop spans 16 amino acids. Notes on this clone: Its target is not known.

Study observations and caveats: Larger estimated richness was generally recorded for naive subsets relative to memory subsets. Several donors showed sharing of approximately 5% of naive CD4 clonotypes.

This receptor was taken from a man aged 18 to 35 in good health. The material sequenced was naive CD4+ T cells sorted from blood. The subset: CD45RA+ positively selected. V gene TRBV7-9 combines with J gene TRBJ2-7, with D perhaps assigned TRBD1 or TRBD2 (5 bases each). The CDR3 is CASSFGGSGLGGEQYF. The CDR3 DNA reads TGTGCCAGCAGCTTTGGGGGATCAGGCCTCGGAGGCGAGCAGTACTTC.